A selection of T cell receptor beta chains follows, all from one sample in a study of T cell clonotyping in hematopoietic cell transplantation. Profiling relied on immunoSEQ multiplex PCR, and the TCRdb table lists in-frame clones only, not all of them. The profile shows fewer than 25,000 clones, 75% to 90% of them singletons. The material sequenced was peripheral blood mononuclear cells, taken before stem cell transplant. The receptors derive from a man between 18 and 35 years old with biphenotypic leukemia. Some clones in this sample may be carry-over from other donors' samples. The CDR3 runs from the conserved cysteine through the conserved F or W. The order of the fields is V gene, clone size, D gene, J gene, CDR3 protein, CDR3 DNA. The D gene is left open where the match is weak. Expanded clones get a size class; other rows say once, few or many, or leave the size out.

TRBV5-1	.	TRBD1	TRBJ1-2	CASSPQEGQTYGYTF	TGCGCCAGCAGCCCCCAAGAGGGACAGACCTATGGCTACACCTTC
TRBV7-2	.	TRBD1	TRBJ2-7	CASSARTGNSGEQYF	TGTGCCAGCAGCGCCCGGACAGGGAATTCCGGCGAGCAGTACTTC
TRBV27	.	.	TRBJ2-6	CASSSLGSGANVLTF	TGTGCCAGCAGCAGCCTAGGCTCTGGGGCCAACGTCCTGACTTTC
TRBV2	.	TRBD2	TRBJ2-5	CASRTSLADPGTQYF	TGTGCCAGCAGGACGTCCCTAGCGGACCCCGGAACCCAGTACTTC
TRBV21-1	.	.	TRBJ1-1	CASSKLMNTEAFF	TGTGCCAGCAGCAAGCTTATGAACACTGAAGCTTTCTTT
TRBV27	.	.	TRBJ1-1	CASSPSRTVGSTEAFF	TGTGCCAGCAGTCCCTCGCGAACCGTTGGGAGCACTGAAGCTTTCTTT
TRBV7-2	.	TRBD2	TRBJ2-3	CASSSRRGAGTDTQYF	TGTGCCAGCAGCTCGCGTAGGGGAGCGGGGACAGATACGCAGTATTTT
TRBV14	.	TRBD1	TRBJ2-7	CASSRFPGQGIYEQYF	TGTGCCAGCAGCCGTTTCCCGGGACAGGGTATCTACGAGCAGTACTTC
TRBV7-9	once	.	TRBJ1-2	CASSENRLGIGYTF	TGTGCCAGCAGCGAAAACCGGCTAGGAATAGGGTACACCTTC
TRBV6-1	.	.	TRBJ1-6	CASSVSPGDNSPLHF	TGTGCCAGCAGTGTCTCTCCAGGGGATAATTCACCCCTCCACTTT
TRBV29-1	few	.	TRBJ2-3	CSVVKDTQYF	TGCAGCGTTGTAAAGGATACGCAGTATTTT
TRBV5-6	.	.	TRBJ1-4	CASSPKLGGQAEKLFF	TGTGCCAGCAGCCCGAAATTGGGGGGGCAGGCTGAAAAACTGTTTTTT
TRBV2	.	.	TRBJ2-3	CASSANTKVDTQYF	TGTGCCAGCAGTGCTAATACTAAAGTAGATACGCAGTATTTT
TRBV2	.	.	TRBJ1-2	CASSEGGGWNYGYTF	TGTGCCAGCAGTGAAGGGGGGGGCTGGAACTATGGCTACACCTTC
TRBV25-1	.	TRBD2	TRBJ2-3	CASSELAGTDTQYF	TGTGCCAGCAGTGAACTAGCGGGCACAGATACGCAGTATTTT
TRBV5-1	.	.	TRBJ2-7	CASKLEDSTYEQYF	TGCGCCAGCAAGTTGGAGGACAGCACCTACGAGCAGTACTTC
TRBV11-3	.	.	TRBJ1-1	CASSLRGFASEAFF	TGTGCCAGCAGCTTGAGGGGATTTGCCTCCGAAGCTTTCTTT
TRBV4-2	.	.	TRBJ2-3	CASSRGQSTDTQYF	TGTGCCAGCAGCCGAGGACAGAGCACAGATACGCAGTATTTT
TRBV6-1	.	.	TRBJ1-2	CASWVPIYGYTF	TGTGCCAGCTGGGTCCCCATCTATGGCTACACCTTC
TRBV2	.	.	TRBJ1-3	CASSELTSSGNTIYF	TGTGCCAGCAGTGAGTTAACGTCCTCTGGAAACACCATATATTTT
TRBV10-3	.	.	TRBJ1-1	CAISESSTGKSEAFF	TGTGCCATCAGTGAGTCGAGCACAGGGAAATCTGAAGCTTTCTTT
TRBV10-3	.	.	TRBJ2-5	CAIRWETQYF	TGTGCCATCAGGTGGGAGACCCAGTACTTC
TRBV11-3	.	TRBD2	TRBJ2-2	CASSLRLAGITGELFF	TGTGCCAGCAGCTTAAGACTAGCGGGGATCACCGGGGAGCTGTTTTTT
TRBV11-2	few	TRBD1	TRBJ1-2	CASSPGTGGYNYGYTF	TGTGCCAGCAGCCCCGGGACAGGGGGCTATAACTATGGCTACACCTTC
TRBV11-3	.	TRBD2	TRBJ2-5	CASSTSGGETQYF	TGTGCCAGCAGTACTAGCGGGGGAGAGACCCAGTACTTC
TRBV6-5	.	.	TRBJ1-6	CASSYSGFQNSPLHF	TGTGCCAGCAGTTACTCGGGATTTCAAAATTCACCCCTCCACTTT
TRBV5-1	.	TRBD2	TRBJ2-7	CASREREPYEQYF	TGCGCCAGCAGAGAGCGGGAGCCCTACGAGCAGTACTTC
TRBV6-5	.	.	TRBJ1-2	CASATDRNYGYTF	TGTGCCAGCGCTACGGACAGAAACTATGGCTACACCTTC
TRBV19	once	.	TRBJ1-5	CASSIVGTTIDQPQHF	TGTGCCAGTAGTATAGTAGGAACAACAATAGATCAGCCCCAGCATTTT
TRBV7-8	.	.	TRBJ2-5	CASKAASWTLQETQYF	TGTGCCAGCAAGGCGGCCTCCTGGACACTTCAAGAGACCCAGTACTTC
TRBV29-1	.	TRBD1	TRBJ1-2	CSVPGTGNYGYTF	TGCAGCGTTCCGGGGACAGGGAACTATGGCTACACCTTC
TRBV7-8	once	.	TRBJ2-3	CASSSGADTQYF	TGTGCCAGCAGCTCAGGGGCAGATACGCAGTATTTT
TRBV9	.	.	TRBJ1-2	CASSGTGRHYGYTF	TGTGCCAGCAGCGGGACCGGGAGACACTATGGCTACACCTTC
TRBV7-9	.	.	TRBJ1-5	CASSLDREAQPQHF	TGTGCCAGCAGCTTAGACAGGGAGGCTCAGCCCCAGCATTTT
TRBV10-3	.	TRBD1	TRBJ1-1	CAVGTGLFVNTEAFF	TGTGCCGTAGGGACAGGCCTTTTCGTGAACACTGAAGCTTTCTTT
TRBV27	.	TRBD1	TRBJ2-4	CASSLVTGGVYIQYF	TGTGCCAGCAGTTTAGTGACAGGGGGAGTATACATTCAGTACTTC
TRBV6-1	.	.	TRBJ1-6	CASDRWGFHSPLHF	TGTGCCAGTGACCGGTGGGGGTTTCATTCACCCCTCCACTTT
TRBV5-1	.	.	TRBJ1-6	CASSLASGGNSPLHF	TGCGCCAGCAGCTTGGCCTCGGGGGGGAATTCACCCCTCCACTTT
TRBV5-6	.	.	TRBJ1-4	CASSLGPTTGNEKLFF	TGTGCCAGCAGCTTGGGACCCACTACCGGAAATGAAAAACTGTTTTTT
TRBV21-1	.	.	TRBJ2-7	CASSKWRGRWSYEQYF	TGTGCCAGCAGCAAGTGGAGGGGGCGGTGGTCCTACGAGCAGTACTTC
TRBV27	.	TRBD1	TRBJ2-1	CASSFRDRFYNEQFF	TGTGCCAGCAGTTTCCGGGACAGATTCTACAATGAGCAGTTCTTC
TRBV30	.	.	TRBJ1-4	CAWQGTNEKLFF	TGTGCTTGGCAGGGTACTAATGAAAAACTGTTTTTT
TRBV7-9	few	.	TRBJ2-7	CASSREIETQDF	TGTGCCAGCAGCCGAGAAATTGAGACCCAAGACTTC
TRBV7-9	few	TRBD2	TRBJ2-7	CASTGLAGSSYEQYF	TGTGCCAGCACGGGACTAGCGGGAAGCTCCTACGAGCAGTACTTC
TRBV6-4	once	.	TRBJ2-6	CASSETAEGANVLTF	TGTGCCAGCAGTGAAACAGCGGAAGGGGCCAACGTCCTGACTTTC
TRBV9	once	TRBD2	TRBJ2-4	CASSVGRGLKNIQYF	TGTGCCAGCAGCGTAGGTAGGGGACTAAAAAACATTCAGTACTTC
TRBV10-3	.	TRBD1	TRBJ2-7	CAISSGTGVYEQYF	TGTGCCATCAGTTCCGGGACAGGGGTTTACGAGCAGTACTTC
TRBV4-1	once	TRBD2	TRBJ2-3	CASSQDDGLLAGPLDTQYF	TGCGCCAGCAGCCAAGATGATGGGTTGCTAGCGGGCCCATTAGATACGCAGTATTTT
TRBV29-1	.	.	TRBJ2-7	CSVRKDRLHYEQYF	TGCAGCGTCCGTAAGGACAGACTTCACTACGAGCAGTACTTC
TRBV6-4	.	.	TRBJ2-1	CASSDSQVGGMRAHNEQFF	TGTGCCAGCAGTGACTCGCAGGTAGGTGGAATGAGGGCGCACAATGAGCAGTTCTTC
TRBV11-3	.	TRBD1	TRBJ1-2	CASSLEGQGSDYGYTF	TGTGCCAGCAGCTTAGAAGGACAGGGGTCGGACTATGGCTACACCTTC
TRBV13	.	.	TRBJ2-7	CASSQQVSYEQYF	TGTGCCAGCAGTCAACAGGTTTCCTACGAGCAGTACTTC
TRBV4-2	.	.	TRBJ2-5	CASSADARETQYF	TGTGCCAGCAGCGCGGATGCCAGGGAGACCCAGTACTTC
TRBV11-2	few	.	TRBJ1-2	CASSLGVNYGYTF	TGTGCCAGCAGCTTAGGGGTTAACTATGGCTACACCTTC
TRBV10-3	once	TRBD1	TRBJ1-1	CAISERGGDTEAFF	TGTGCCATCAGTGAAAGAGGGGGCGACACTGAAGCTTTCTTT
TRBV5-6	.	TRBD2	TRBJ2-1	CASSPSSGSSYNEQFF	TGTGCCAGCAGCCCCTCTAGCGGCAGCTCCTACAATGAGCAGTTCTTC
TRBV6-5	.	.	TRBJ1-2	CASKRDIPRGGYTF	TGTGCCAGCAAACGGGACATTCCACGGGGTGGCTACACCTTC
TRBV9	.	.	TRBJ2-3	CASSVGILTDTQYF	TGTGCCAGCAGCGTAGGGATCCTCACAGATACGCAGTATTTT
TRBV30	.	.	TRBJ1-5	CAWSAGVSNQPQHF	TGTGCCTGGAGTGCTGGCGTTAGCAATCAGCCCCAGCATTTT
TRBV9	.	TRBD2	TRBJ2-5	CASSVAGGPVETQYF	TGTGCCAGCAGCGTAGCGGGGGGGCCAGTAGAGACCCAGTACTTC